A single sample is the source of the 21 T cell receptor beta chains below, sequenced in a study of blood T cell repertoires in COVID-19. Only in-frame clones appear in the TCRdb table, and some are missing; sequencing was by immunoSEQ multiplex PCR. In the table there are some 150,000 clones, approximately 86% of which are singletons. The source material was peripheral blood. The source of these receptors is a man aged 65-85 years with acute or convalescent COVID-19.

This clone was seen just once. The V and J genes are TRBV7-6 and TRBJ2-1; TRBD1 aligns across 9 bases. V shed 5 bases, J shed 1 base, and the junction held 6 bases outside the gene matches. The CDR3 extends over 16 amino acids. CDR1 and CDR2 (germline): SGHVS, FNYEAQ. DNA for the CDR3: TGTGCCAGCAGCCCCGGGACAGGGCAATCCTACAATGAGCAGTTCTTC. Amino acids: CASSPGTGQSYNEQFF. Using reference TRBV7-6 and TRBJ2-1 for the parts outside the CDR3, the full variable domain is GAGVSQSPRYKVTKRGQDVALRCDPISGHVSLYWYRQALGQGPEFLTYFNYEAQQDKSGLPNDRFSAERPEGSISTLTIQRTEQRDSAMYRCASSPGTGQSYNEQFFGPGTRLTVL.

The V call is TRBV5-5, the J call TRBJ2-3; D is uncertain. Germline V gene data show CDR1 as SGHKS and CDR2 as YYEKEE (reference sequence). The CDR3 length is 13 residues. V was pared by 1 base and J by 4 bases, with 7 bases between. The CDR3 sequence: CASSLYSSDTQYF. The CDR3 DNA follows: TGTGCCAGCAGCTTGTACAGTTCAGATACGCAGTATTTT.

The rearrangement uses TRBV29-1 and TRBJ1-1, with a tentative D call TRBD1 (5 bases). Germline V lookup: CDR1 SQVTM, CDR2 ANQGSEA. V lost 7 bases, J lost 1 base, and 7 bases lay in between. CDR3 length: 11 amino acids. The CDR3 nucleotides are TGCAGCGGGGGCCAGAACACTGAAGCTTTCTTT. This encodes CSGGQNTEAFF.

The rearrangement uses TRBV9 and TRBJ2-3; 9 bases agree with TRBD2. The CDR3 covers 15 residues. Trimming took 0 bases from V and 4 from J; bases not matched to a gene: 3. Germline assignment: CDR1 SGDLS and CDR2 YYNGEE. The DNA for the CDR3 is TGTGCCAGCAGCGTAGTAGCGGGAGCGGCAGATACGCAGTATTTT. Protein product: CASSVVAGAADTQYF. Drawing the rest from reference TRBV9 and TRBJ2-3, the complete variable domain is DSGVTQTPKHLITATGQRVTLRCSPRSGDLSVYWYQQSLDQGLQFLIQYYNGEERAKGNILERFSAQQFPDLHSELNLSSLELGDSALYFCASSVVAGAADTQYFGPGTRLTVL.

The rearrangement links TRBV11-3 to TRBJ1-3, with 8 bases identical to TRBD1. V was clipped by 5 bases and J by 2 bases; unmatched bases: 5. CDR1 and CDR2 from the germline V gene are SGHNT and YENEEA. The CDR3 has 15 amino acids. The CDR3 coding sequence is TGTGCCAGCAGCCCAGGACAGGGACCTGGAAACACCATATATTTT. The encoded protein is CASSPGQGPGNTIYF.

About this clone: This specimen includes other DNA sequences encoding the same CDR3. This rearrangement joins TRBV12-3 or TRBV12-4 to TRBJ2-5; TRBD1 matches 7 bases. This CDR3 has 13 residues. Trimming cost V 3 bases and J 3 bases; bases outside gene matches: 1. CDR3 in DNA: TGTGCCAGCAGTTTTACAGGGGAAGAGACCCAGTACTTC. Its translation: CASSFTGEETQYF.

The chain's CDR3 is CASTGTRGQPQHF. The CDR3, as DNA: TGTGCCAGCACCGGGACCCGGGGGCAGCCCCAGCATTTT. This chain connects TRBV28 to TRBJ1-5, with D perhaps matching TRBD1 (5 bases). V lost 7 bases to trimming and J lost 7 bases, with 14 bases between them. The CDR3 runs 13 residues. From germline, CDR1 is MDHEN and CDR2 SYDVKM.

This sequence joins TRBV12-3 or TRBV12-4 and TRBJ1-2, with TRBD1 identical over 8 bases. CDR3 length: 12 amino acids. With 6 bases clipped from V and 8 bases from J, the junction kept 5 bases outside the gene matches. The CDR3 sequence: CASRARDRGYTF. In DNA form, the CDR3 reads TGTGCCAGCAGGGCCCGGGACAGGGGCTACACCTTC.

The chain employs TRBV15 and TRBJ2-7; possibly TRBD1 for D (6 bases). Looked up from germline, CDR1 is LNHNV and CDR2 is YYDKDF (reference sequence). The CDR3 extends over 13 amino acids. V was clipped by 10 bases and J by 1 base, with 14 bases between them. CDR3 bases: TGTGCCAGCGGAGTACAGGGATCCTACGAGCAGTACTTC. As protein: CASGVQGSYEQYF.

This chain uses TRBV21-1 with TRBJ2-2; the D call in the table, TRBD2, was not verified against the DNA. TRBV21-1 is tagged as a pseudogene. This CDR3 comprises 17 residues. Here the CDR3 DNA reads TGTGCCAGCAGCAAGAGGGCGCCGGGGTACCCCCCCGGGGAGCTGTTTTTT. The encoded protein is CASSKRAPGYPPGELFF.

The rearrangement uses TRBV7-9 and TRBJ2-7; 9 nucleotides line up with TRBD1. The CDR3 has 16 amino acids. V was clipped by 4 bases and J by 4 bases; unmatched bases: 11. Germline CDR1 reads SEHNR; CDR2 reads FQNEAQ (reference sequence). Written as DNA, the CDR3 is TGTGCCAGCAGCTACGCCTCCGGGACAGGGTCTTACGAGCAGTACTTC. Its translation: CASSYASGTGSYEQYF.

The chain links TRBV6-2 or TRBV6-3 to TRBJ2-7, with 8 bases fitting TRBD1. The J segment lost 0 bases and the V segment lost 4 bases, leaving 8 bases of the junction unmatched. The germline gives CDR1 MNHEY, CDR2 SVGEGT. The CDR3 loop spans 16 amino acids. CDR3 sequence: CASSLARTGTSYEQYF. The CDR3 region has the DNA TGTGCCAGCAGTTTAGCCCGGACAGGGACCTCCTACGAGCAGTACTTC.

The sample holds many counts of this clone. The chain joins TRBV13 to TRBJ2-2; D call uncertain. The CDR3 has 15 residues. Germline values: CDR1 PRHDT, CDR2 FYEKMQ (reference sequence). V was clipped by 3 bases and J by 1 base, with 9 bases between them. The CDR3 sequence is CASSFEGGNTGELFF. In DNA form, the CDR3 reads TGTGCCAGCAGCTTTGAAGGCGGGAACACCGGGGAGCTGTTTTTT. The full variable domain, in which reference TRBV13 and TRBJ2-2 provide the parts outside the CDR3, is AAGVIQSPRHLIKEKRETATLKCYPIPRHDTVYWYQQGPGQDPQFLISFYEKMQSDKGSIPDRFSAQQFSDYHSELNMSSLELGDSALYFCASSFEGGNTGELFFGEGSRLTVL.

This sequence joins TRBV15 and TRBJ2-3, with D maybe TRBD1 (6 bases). Deletions cut 3 bases from V and 6 bases from J, with 13 bases between. This CDR3 is built from 14 residues. Germline lookup yields CDR1 LNHNV and CDR2 YYDKDF (reference sequence). In DNA form, the CDR3 reads TGTGCCACCAGCAGGTACCGGGACACCGATACGCAGTATTTT. Translation gives CATSRYRDTDTQYF.

This clone was seen a handful of times. This sequence joins TRBV4-2 and TRBJ1-4, with 7 bases fitting TRBD1. CDR3 length equals 15 residues. The J segment lost 10 bases and the V segment lost 0 bases, leaving 8 bases of the junction unmatched. The germline V gene encodes CDR1 LGHNA and CDR2 YNFKEQ. CDR3 sequence: CASSQEEGAGRKLFF. The CDR3 nucleotides are TGTGCCAGCAGCCAAGAAGAGGGGGCCGGGAGAAAACTGTTTTTT.

The genes are TRBV5-6 and TRBJ1-6; 9 bases are shared with TRBD1. This CDR3 has 15 residues. Germline CDR1 and CDR2: SGHDT and YYEEEE. V dropped 5 bases and J dropped 5; count of bases not matched to a gene: 5. The CDR3: CASSQGDRDNSPLHF. CDR3 nucleotides: TGTGCCAGCAGTCAGGGGGACAGGGATAATTCACCCCTCCACTTT.

This clone was observed a single time. The V and J genes are TRBV6-5 and TRBJ2-7; TRBD2 matches 9 bases. V gave up 8 bases and J gave up 2 bases; unmatched junction bases: 4. Germline lookup yields CDR1 MNHEY and CDR2 SVGAGI. There are 13 residues in the CDR3. Written as DNA, the CDR3 is TGTGCCAGCCTAGCTAGCGGGACCTACGAGCAGTACTTC. Its translation is CASLASGTYEQYF.

CDR3: CASSVAPVPETQYF. CDR3 DNA: TGTGCCAGCAGCGTAGCTCCAGTACCAGAGACCCAGTACTTC. The chain links TRBV9 to TRBJ2-5, with D hard to call. CDR1 and CDR2 from the germline V gene are SGDLS and YYNGEE. CDR3 size: 14 residues. V was trimmed by 0 bases and J by 4 bases, leaving 10 bases between them.

The chain uses TRBV7-8 and TRBJ2-7; 10 bases are shared with TRBD2. Trimming cost V 5 bases and J 2 bases; bases outside gene matches: 6. CDR3 length: 15 amino acids. Germline CDR1 SGHVS, CDR2 FQNEAQ. Here the CDR3 reads CASSVGLAATYEQYF. In nucleotides, the CDR3 is TGTGCCAGCAGCGTTGGACTAGCGGCAACCTACGAGCAGTACTTC.

The chain links TRBV7-2 to TRBJ2-7; possibly TRBD1 for D (6 bases). Germline CDR1 is SGHTA and CDR2 is FQGNSA. V lost 4 bases and J lost 2, with 12 bases in between. CDR3 size: 14 residues. The CDR3 DNA reads TGTGCCAGCAGCTCCCGGGACACAACCTACGAGCAGTACTTC. Translating gives CASSSRDTTYEQYF.

V gene TRBV27 combines with J gene TRBJ2-1, with 16 bases identical to TRBD2. V was pared by 1 base and J by 7 bases, with 1 base of the junction left unmatched. The CDR3 consists of 16 residues. CDR1 and CDR2 (germline): MNHEY, SMNVEV (reference sequence). Here the CDR3 DNA reads TGTGCCAGCAGTTTATGGGGACTAGCGGGAGGGAATGAGCAGTTCTTC. It specifies CASSLWGLAGGNEQFF.